A single sample gave rise to the 3 T cell receptor beta chains below, sequenced in a study of T cell clones after liver transplantation. The data were produced by immunoSEQ multiplex PCR, yet TCRdb's version contains in-frame clones alone and is incomplete. The sample shows around 110,000 clones, approximately 90% of them seen only once. The sequenced sample was CD4+ T cells from blood, obtained 12 months after liver transplant. Source of these receptors: a human patient who received a liver transplant. Certain T cells may be donor cells from the graft.

This clone was observed once. J is TRBJ2-7 and V is TRBV6-7; weak D call: TRBD2 (6 bases). Being an ORF, TRBV6-7 has a function that is uncertain. CDR3 length: 16 residues. Trimming cost V 4 bases and J 9 bases, with 25 bases left between them. The DNA for the CDR3 is TGTGCCAGCAGTTTCCCATCTCCGGGACTCTTAGGAGGGCAGTACTTC. Translated, it gives CASSFPSPGLLGGQYF.

V usage is TRBV28 and J usage is TRBJ2-1, with D perhaps TRBD1 or TRBD2 (5 bases each). CDR1 MDHEN and CDR2 SYDVKM come from the germline V gene. Trimming stripped 6 bases from V and 6 bases from J, with 12 bases between. The CDR3 runs to 13 residues. The CDR3 DNA follows: TGTGCCAGCAGAGGGACCTCTATCAATGAGCAGTTCTTC. Its protein product is CASRGTSINEQFF.

V gene TRBV11-1 combines with J gene TRBJ2-3; either TRBD1 or TRBD2 may supply D (5 bases each). The CDR3 extends over 14 amino acids. CDR1 SGHAT and CDR2 FQDESV come from the germline V gene (reference sequence). V shed 4 bases and J shed 4 bases, with 12 bases lying between them. The CDR3 reads CASSSVRDADTQYF. CDR3 in DNA: TGTGCCAGCAGCTCAGTAAGGGACGCAGATACGCAGTATTTT. The full variable domain, completed using reference TRBV11-1 and TRBJ2-3, is EAEVAQSPRYKITEKSQAVAFWCDPISGHATLYWYRQILGQGPELLVQFQDESVVDDSQLPKDRFSAERLKGVDSTLKIQPAELGDSAMYLCASSSVRDADTQYFGPGTRLTVL.